A selection of T cell receptor beta chains follows, all from one sample in a study of cytomegalovirus exposure and HLA in healthy donors. Data came from immunoSEQ multiplex PCR; TCRdb stores just in-frame clones and leaves some out. Altogether 140,000 to 150,000 clones are present, about 75% being singletons, with the ten largest covering around 7%. The sequenced material came from PBMCs. The receptor set was obtained from a young man in good health and CMV-seronegative. Both conserved end residues are part of each CDR3.

TRBV7-9	CASSFEGNTEAFF
TRBV6-5	CASSRQGENQPQHF
TRBV5-6	CASSLVVATAVYEQYF
TRBV30	CAWSVTRVEAFF
TRBV7-9	CASSFGDRDHEQYF
TRBV7-9	CASSLVGSLTDQETQYF
TRBV10-3	CAIRDDRGDYGYTF
TRBV6-1	CASSEVGTNEKLFF
TRBV6-5	CASSYLRVPTGELFF
TRBV6-6	CASTYPGGNTIYF
TRBV7-2	CASSFTSGGVTGELFF
TRBV5-4	CASSQDTTQETQYF
TRBV29-1	CSVRDYTSTDTQYF
TRBV7-9	CASSPDRRVYEQYF
TRBV6-5	CASKGSRGEREKLFF
TRBV28	CASRSSGTSGTKQYF
TRBV19	CASSIGTTYGYTF
TRBV4-1	CASSQDQGYEQYF
TRBV5-1	CASRQSPIYNEQFF
TRBV7-9	CASISDGERYEQYF
TRBV11-3	CASSMGQTNTGELFF
TRBV28	CASTSGQGDQPQHF
TRBV11-3	CASSSGNSGANVLTF
TRBV7-9	CASSLLATSVEQFF
TRBV29-1	CSVEEAAGNTIYF